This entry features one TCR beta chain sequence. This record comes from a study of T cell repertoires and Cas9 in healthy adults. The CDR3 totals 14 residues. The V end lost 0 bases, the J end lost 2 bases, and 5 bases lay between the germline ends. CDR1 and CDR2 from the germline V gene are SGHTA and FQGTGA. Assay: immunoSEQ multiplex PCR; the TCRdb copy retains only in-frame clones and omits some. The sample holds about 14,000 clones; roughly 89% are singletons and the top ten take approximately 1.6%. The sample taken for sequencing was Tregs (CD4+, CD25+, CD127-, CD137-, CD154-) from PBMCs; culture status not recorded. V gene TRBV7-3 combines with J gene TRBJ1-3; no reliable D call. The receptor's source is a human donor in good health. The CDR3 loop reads CASSLTATGNTIYF. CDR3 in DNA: TGTGCCAGCAGCTTAACGGCGACTGGAAACACCATATATTTT.